Each of the 27 T cell receptor beta chains below was sequenced from the same sample in a study of shared clonotypes between healthy human individuals. Only in-frame clones appear in the TCRdb table, and some are missing; sequencing was by immunoSEQ multiplex PCR. The sample records about 1 million clones, 65% to 75% being singletons. Sequencing was performed on memory CD4+ T cells sorted from blood. Regarding subset: CD45RA-negative fraction. These receptors came from a man younger than 35 in good health.

V usage is TRBV10-1 and J usage is TRBJ1-5, with a tentative D call TRBD1 (6 bases). Trimming removed 8 bases from V and 0 bases from J, with 17 bases in between. This CDR3 is 16 amino acids long. Germline assignment: CDR1 WNHNN and CDR2 SYGVQD (reference sequence). In nucleotides, the CDR3 is TGCGCCAGCCCTCCCTACAGACAGGTTAGCAATCAGCCCCAGCATTTT. Translating gives CASPPYRQVSNQPQHF.

V and J are TRBV5-8 and TRBJ2-5, with 7 nucleotides matching TRBD1. Germline CDR1 reads SGHTS; CDR2 reads YDEGEE. V lost 4 bases, J lost 1 base, and 7 bases stayed unmatched. The CDR3 extends over 15 amino acids. In DNA, the CDR3 is TGTGCCAGCAGCAGTCCGACAGGGCTCCAAGAGACCCAGTACTTC. Amino acids: CASSSPTGLQETQYF.

The chain carries TRBV18 and TRBJ2-3; 16 bases line up with TRBD2. V shed 0 bases and J 5 bases; nucleotides not matched to a gene: 2. The germline V gene has CDR1 KGHSH and CDR2 LQKENI. This CDR3 spans 17 amino acids. The chain's CDR3 is CASSPPGLAGGLDTQYF. The CDR3 region has the DNA TGTGCCAGCTCACCACCGGGACTAGCGGGGGGGCTAGATACGCAGTATTTT.

This clone is a singleton in its sample. One junction end disagrees with the germline gene, perhaps due to a read error. V usage is TRBV9 and J usage is TRBJ2-7; D is possibly TRBD1 or TRBD2 (5 bases each). CDR3 length equals 13 residues. Looked up from germline, CDR1 is SGDLS and CDR2 is YYNGEE. The CDR3 sequence is CASNVQEGTEQYF. DNA of the CDR3: TGTGCCAGCAACGTACAAGAGGGGACCGAGCAGTACTTC. Combining the CDR3 with reference TRBV9 and TRBJ2-7 gives the whole variable domain DSGVTQTPKHLITATGQRVTLRCSPRSGDLSVYWYQQSLDQGLQFLIQYYNGEERAKGNILERFSAQQFPDLHSELNLSSLELGDSALYFCASNVQEGTEQYFGPGTRLTVT.

With respect to this clone: This may be a read error: a much more frequent sequence differs by one nucleotide. This sample includes further DNA sequences coding for the same CDR3. The chain recombines TRBV11-2 with TRBJ2-7, with D perhaps being TRBD1 or TRBD2 (5 bases each). Germline V gene sequence: CDR1 SGHAT, CDR2 FQNNGV. Trimming left V 3 bases short and J 0 bases short, with 6 bases between. This CDR3 is built from 13 residues. The CDR3 is CASSLGVSYEQYF. The CDR3 DNA sequence: TGTGCCAGCAGCTTGGGGGTCTCCTACGAGCAGTACTTC.

As concerns this clone: Only one base separates this from a far larger clonotype, so it likely reflects a read error. The chain joins TRBV7-8 to TRBJ1-5; unclear D gene. Germline CDR1 and CDR2: SGHVS and FQNEAQ. V was cut by 2 bases and J by 5 bases, with 7 bases left in between. The CDR3 extends over 13 amino acids. The CDR3 here is CASSLSEYQPQHF. CDR3 in DNA: TGTGCCAGCAGCTTATCGGAATATCAGCCCCAGCATTTT.

This chain joins TRBV4-1 and TRBJ2-7, with 7 bases matching TRBD2. The trim removed 0 bases at V and 4 bases at J, leaving 9 bases unmatched. Germline V CDR1 and CDR2: MGHRA, YSYEKL. The CDR3 length is 16 residues. The CDR3 sequence: CASSQDLASGVYEQYF. The CDR3 DNA follows: TGCGCCAGCAGCCAAGATTTGGCTAGCGGTGTGTACGAGCAGTACTTC.

Note on this clone: Mismatch with germline at one junction end may stem from a read error. The chain has TRBV10-3 and TRBJ2-5; 8 nucleotides agree with TRBD2. Germline CDR1 and CDR2: ENHRY and SYGVKD. The CDR3 loop spans 18 amino acids. The CDR3: CASSEIGVGSGSQGTQYF. Here the CDR3 DNA reads TGTGCCAGCAGTGAAATCGGGGTCGGGAGCGGGAGTCAGGGGACCCAGTACTTC.

The chain joins TRBV7-9 to TRBJ1-6; 7 positions agree with TRBD1. There are 13 residues in the CDR3. Losses at the gene ends were 8 bases for V and 4 bases for J; bases not matched to a gene: 2. From germline, CDR1 is SEHNR and CDR2 FQNEAQ (reference sequence). The CDR3 reads CASGTAYNSPLHF. CDR3 nucleotide sequence: TGTGCCAGCGGGACAGCTTATAATTCACCCCTCCACTTT.

The chain joins TRBV2 to TRBJ2-7; 13 bases fit TRBD2. Trimming at V came to 11 bases and at J to 10 bases, leaving 8 bases not matched to a gene. CDR3 length: 12 residues. Germline-derived CDR1 and CDR2 are SNHLY and FYNNEI. CDR3 residues: CAGRGLAGAQYF. The CDR3, as DNA: TGTGCCGGGAGAGGACTAGCGGGAGCTCAGTACTTC.

The chain is built from TRBV5-1 and TRBJ2-5; 7 nucleotides align to TRBD2. Germline V gene data show CDR1 as SGHRS and CDR2 as YFSETQ. The CDR3 is 16 amino acids. With V trimmed by 3 bases and J by 3 bases, 11 bases remained unmatched. CDR3 loop: CASSSGPSGGEETQYF. CDR3 nucleotides: TGCGCCAGCAGCTCAGGTCCTAGCGGAGGGGAAGAGACCCAGTACTTC. Combining the CDR3 with reference TRBV5-1 and TRBJ2-5 gives the whole variable domain KAGVTQTPRYLIKTRGQQVTLSCSPISGHRSVSWYQQTPGQGLQFLFEYFSETQRNKGNFPGRFSGRQFSNSRSEMNVSTLELGDSALYLCASSSGPSGGEETQYFGPGTRLLVL.

In this sample, this clone turned up a few times. The rearrangement uses TRBV9 and TRBJ1-1, with no clear D. Germline CDR1 and CDR2: SGDLS and YYNGEE. The CDR3 spans 13 residues. V lost 4 bases and J lost 3, with 10 bases in between. In DNA form, the CDR3 reads TGTGCCAGCAGCCGAGAAACATACACTGAAGCTTTCTTT. As protein: CASSRETYTEAFF.

The rearrangement links TRBV2 to TRBJ2-4, with D hard to call. From germline, CDR1 is SNHLY and CDR2 FYNNEI. The CDR3 is 13 residues long. V shed 0 bases and J shed 11 bases, with 11 bases lying between them. The DNA of the CDR3 is TGTGCCAGCAGTGAAGCAATGCAGTATCTTCAGTACTTC. Translated, it gives CASSEAMQYLQYF.

The J gene is TRBJ2-1, the V gene TRBV18, with 8 positions matching TRBD2. V was clipped by 3 bases and J by 6 bases; unmatched bases: 10. The germline V gene has CDR1 KGHSH and CDR2 LQKENI. This CDR3 has 16 residues. CDR3 amino acids: CASSPPGGQVSNEQFF. The DNA for the CDR3 is TGTGCCAGCTCACCTCCGGGGGGGCAAGTCAGCAATGAGCAGTTCTTC.

This clone was observed once. The V gene is TRBV30, the J gene TRBJ2-3; TRBD1 is a possible D gene (6 bases). V was cut by 4 bases and J by 6 bases, with 17 bases left in between. The CDR3 has 14 residues. The germline gives CDR1 GTSNPN, CDR2 SVGIG (reference sequence). The CDR3 region is CAWIRGDPGDTQYF. The CDR3 DNA sequence: TGTGCCTGGATCAGGGGAGACCCTGGGGATACGCAGTATTTT.

There are many counts of this clone. The chain couples TRBV5-8 to TRBJ2-2, with TRBD2 identical over 7 bases. CDR3 size: 16 residues. Germline V gives CDR1 SGHTS, CDR2 YDEGEE. The V segment lost 3 bases and the J segment 6 bases; nucleotides outside the gene matches: 11. The CDR3 bases are TGTGCCAGCAGCTCTCCCTCGCGGGGGAGATCCGGGGAGCTGTTTTTT. Residues: CASSSPSRGRSGELFF. The whole variable domain, filled in from reference TRBV5-8 and TRBJ2-2, reads EAGVTQSPTHLIKTRGQQATLRCSPISGHTSVYWYQQALGLGLQFLLWYDEGEERNRGNFPPRFSGRQFPNYSSELNVNALELEDSALYLCASSSPSRGRSGELFFGEGSRLTVL.

The J gene is TRBJ2-7, the V gene TRBV28; D is possibly TRBD1 (6 bases). V was pared by 5 bases and J by 4 bases, with 18 bases between. Per the germline V gene, CDR1 is MDHEN and CDR2 is SYDVKM. This CDR3 has 15 amino acids. For the CDR3, the DNA is TGTGCCAGCAGTCTAATAGGACAGTTTTTATACGAGCAGTACTTC. Translation: CASSLIGQFLYEQYF.

Here the CDR3 reads CASIGGSNSYEQYF. CDR3 bases: TGTGCCAGCATCGGGGGTTCAAACTCCTACGAGCAGTACTTC. The chain combines TRBV28 with TRBJ2-7; D perhaps matches TRBD2 (6 bases). This CDR3 has 14 amino acids. Between the trimmed V and J ends, which lost 7 bases and 0 bases, there was a span of 13 bases. Looked up from germline, CDR1 is MDHEN and CDR2 is SYDVKM.

This chain joins TRBV11-2 and TRBJ2-7, with 7 positions matching TRBD2. This CDR3 region has 16 residues. The germline CDR1 and CDR2 sequences are SGHAT and FQNNGV. Unmatched junction bases numbered 11, after V lost 5 bases and J lost 1 base. The chain's CDR3 is CASSKGGTTISYEQYF. CDR3 DNA: TGTGCCAGCAGCAAGGGCGGGACTACCATTTCCTACGAGCAGTACTTC.

V usage is TRBV7-9 and J usage is TRBJ2-3; 7 bases match TRBD1. The CDR3 totals 12 residues. Trimming at V came to 5 bases and at J to 9 bases, leaving 5 bases not matched to a gene. CDR1 and CDR2 (germline): SEHNR, FQNEAQ (reference sequence). The CDR3 region has the DNA TGTGCCAGCAGCACGACAGGGAACACGCAGTATTTT. This translates into CASSTTGNTQYF. Complete variable domain (other parts from reference TRBV7-9 and TRBJ2-3): DTGVSQNPRHKITKRGQNVTFRCDPISEHNRLYWYRQTLGQGPEFLTYFQNEAQLEKSRLLSDRFSAERPKGSFSTLEIQRTEQGDSAMYLCASSTTGNTQYFGPGTRLTVL.

The chain combines TRBV5-1 with TRBJ1-3, with D possibly matching TRBD1 (6 bases). V was clipped by 0 bases and J by 1 base, with 11 bases between them. CDR1 is SGHRS, CDR2 YFSETQ, per germline. The CDR3 has 16 residues. The CDR3 loop reads CASSLEGGNSGNTIYF. The CDR3 nucleotides read TGCGCCAGCAGCTTGGAAGGGGGGAATTCTGGAAACACCATATATTTT.

At least ten counts were recorded for this clone. The chain uses TRBV5-5 and TRBJ2-2; no clear D gene. The germline V and J ends were trimmed by 5 bases and 0 bases, with 14 bases remaining between them. This CDR3 has 16 residues. Germline V gives CDR1 SGHKS, CDR2 YYEKEE (reference sequence). The CDR3 DNA sequence: TGTGCCAGCAGTATAGGCCCTTTGGCGAACACCGGGGAGCTGTTTTTT. Its translation is CASSIGPLANTGELFF. The full variable domain, completed using reference TRBV5-5 and TRBJ2-2, is DAGVTQSPTHLIKTRGQQVTLRCSPISGHKSVSWYQQVLGQGPQFIFQYYEKEERGRGNFPDRFSARQFPNYSSELNVNALLLGDSALYLCASSIGPLANTGELFFGEGSRLTVL.

V and J are TRBV15 and TRBJ2-7; D unresolved. There are 15 residues in the CDR3. V dropped 5 bases and J dropped 3 bases, with 17 bases sitting between them. Germline loops: CDR1 LNHNV, CDR2 YYDKDF (reference sequence). The CDR3 nucleotides read TGTGCCACCAGCCCGGACCCCCGGGCCGTCTACGAGCAGTACTTC. This sequence encodes CATSPDPRAVYEQYF.

About this clone: The same CDR3 can be traced to other DNA sequences in this sample. This sequence joins TRBV20-1 and TRBJ2-1, with D hard to call. CDR1 and CDR2 from the germline V gene are DFQATT and SNEGSKA (reference sequence). V lost 7 bases and J lost 8, with 9 bases in between. CDR3 length: 10 amino acids. The CDR3 DNA is TGCAGTGTAAATGGCCATGAGCAGTTCTTC. It specifies CSVNGHEQFF.

This clone has only one observation. This chain uses TRBV7-6 with TRBJ1-4; TRBD1 might be the D (5 bases). The V end was cut by 4 bases, the J end by 7 bases, with 13 bases between. There are 14 residues in the CDR3. Germline values: CDR1 SGHVS, CDR2 FNYEAQ. The CDR3 reads CASSSRAYGEKLFF. CDR3 bases: TGTGCCAGCAGCTCCAGGGCTTACGGTGAAAAACTGTTTTTT.

Concerning this clone: A single base separates this from a much larger clone, so it may be a read error. This specimen includes other DNA sequences encoding the same CDR3. The V and J genes are TRBV20-1 and TRBJ2-3; D is unresolved. With 2 bases removed from V and 6 bases from J, the gap between germline ends came to 3 bases. Germline assignment: CDR1 DFQATT and CDR2 SNEGSKA (reference sequence). CDR3 length: 10 amino acids. CDR3 in DNA: TGCAGTGCTAGAAGGGATACGCAGTATTTT. This translates into CSARRDTQYF.

The V call is TRBV30, the J call TRBJ2-7, with unresolved D. Deletions cut 2 bases from V and 1 base from J, with 9 bases between. Germline values: CDR1 GTSNPN, CDR2 SVGIG (reference sequence). This CDR3 has 13 amino acids. The CDR3: CAWSLIRSYEQYF. For the CDR3, the DNA is TGTGCCTGGAGTTTGATACGATCCTACGAGCAGTACTTC.